Given below is one TCR beta chain in context. As originally analysed: Estimation of nucleated cell counts relied on the amplification of reference gene primers. Profiling relied on immunoSEQ multiplex PCR, and the TCRdb table lists in-frame clones only, not all of them. Clone size and the V and J calls come from that table; the DNA yielded D and trimming. This table holds some 55,000 clones, 90% found once. This specimen belongs to a study of blood T cell repertoires in COVID-19. In the study overall: COVID-19 samples from acute and convalescent phases originated in the United States, Italy and Spain. PBMCs, B-cell-depleted T cells, or T cells were the source of the cDNA or gDNA that made up the material.

Looked up from germline, CDR1 is LNHDA and CDR2 is SQIVND (reference sequence). The CDR3 length is 15 residues. With V trimmed by 10 bases and J by 7 bases, 15 bases remained unmatched. The chain links TRBV19 to TRBJ1-3; TRBD1 matches at 8 bases. This sequence originates from a woman in her forties with active COVID-19. Sequenced: peripheral blood. CDR3: CATRMRDRSRNTIYF. The CDR3 DNA sequence: TGTGCCACCAGAATGAGGGACAGGAGTCGGAACACCATATATTTT. The complete variable domain, with remaining parts taken from reference TRBV19 and TRBJ1-3, reads DGGITQSPKYLFRKEGQNVTLSCEQNLNHDAMYWYRQDPGQGLRLIYYSQIVNDFQKGDIAEGYSVSREKKESFPLTVTSAQKNPTAFYLCATRMRDRSRNTIYFGEGSWLTVV.